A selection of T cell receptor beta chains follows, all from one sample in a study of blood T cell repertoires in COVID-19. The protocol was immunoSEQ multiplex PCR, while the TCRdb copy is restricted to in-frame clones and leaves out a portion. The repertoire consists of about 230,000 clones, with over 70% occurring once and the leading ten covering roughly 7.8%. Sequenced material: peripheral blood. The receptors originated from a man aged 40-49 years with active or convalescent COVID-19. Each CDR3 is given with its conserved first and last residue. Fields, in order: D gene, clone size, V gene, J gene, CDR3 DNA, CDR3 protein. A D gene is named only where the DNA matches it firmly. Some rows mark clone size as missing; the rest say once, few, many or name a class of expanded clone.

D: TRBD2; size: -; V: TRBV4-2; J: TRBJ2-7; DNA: TGTGCCAGCAGCCCAAACGGACTAGCGGGAAACAACGAGCAGTACTTC; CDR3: CASSPNGLAGNNEQYF
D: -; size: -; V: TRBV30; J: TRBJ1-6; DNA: TGTGCCTGGAGTTCACAGATAACTCGTTCACCCCTCCACTTT; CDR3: CAWSSQITRSPLHF
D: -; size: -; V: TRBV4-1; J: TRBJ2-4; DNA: TGCGCCAGCAGCCAAGATCCGGGGGGCCCCCAGTACTTC; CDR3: CASSQDPGGPQYF
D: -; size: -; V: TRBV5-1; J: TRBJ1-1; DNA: TGCGCCAGCAGCGTATCCGGAGACACTGAAGCTTTCTTT; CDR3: CASSVSGDTEAFF
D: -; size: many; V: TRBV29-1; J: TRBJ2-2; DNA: TGCAGCGTTGAAGAAGGCGGCCACGGCACCGGGGAGCTGTTTTTT; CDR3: CSVEEGGHGTGELFF
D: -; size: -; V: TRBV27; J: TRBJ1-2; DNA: TGTGCCAGCAGTCAACGAGGGGGACACAATTTCTATGGCTACACCTTC; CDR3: CASSQRGGHNFYGYTF
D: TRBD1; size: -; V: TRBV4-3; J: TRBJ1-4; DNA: TGCGCCAGCAGCCAGTCCGACAGGGGCGGTGAAAAACTGTTTTTT; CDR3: CASSQSDRGGEKLFF
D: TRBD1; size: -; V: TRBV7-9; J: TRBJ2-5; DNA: TGTGCCAGCACCCTACAGGGGGCGAGGGAGACCCAGTACTTC; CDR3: CASTLQGARETQYF
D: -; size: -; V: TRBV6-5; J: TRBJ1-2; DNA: TGTGCCAGCACATATCAGCGATCCGCGAACTATGGCTACACCTTC; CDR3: CASTYQRSANYGYTF
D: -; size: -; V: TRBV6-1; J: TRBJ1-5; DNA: TGTGCCAGCAGCAGGATTAGCAATCAGCCCCAGCATTTT; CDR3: CASSRISNQPQHF
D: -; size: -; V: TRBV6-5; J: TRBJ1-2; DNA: TGTGCCAGCTCCTCTAACTATGGCTACACCTTC; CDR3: CASSSNYGYTF
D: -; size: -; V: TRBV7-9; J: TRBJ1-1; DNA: TGTGCCAGCAGCAAGACAGGAGGCACTGAAGCTTTCTTT; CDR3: CASSKTGGTEAFF
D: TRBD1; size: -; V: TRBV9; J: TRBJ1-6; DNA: TGTGCCAGCAGCGCTCGACAGGGGGGCAATTCACCCCTCCACTTT; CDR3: CASSARQGGNSPLHF
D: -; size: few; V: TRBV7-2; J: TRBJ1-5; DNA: TGTGCCAGCAGCTCTGACAAGCATCAGCCCCAGCATTTT; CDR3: CASSSDKHQPQHF
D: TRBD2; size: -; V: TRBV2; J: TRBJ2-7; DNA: TGTGCCAGCAGTGAAGCGGGGTTAGCGGGGCGCTACGAGCAGTACTTC; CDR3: CASSEAGLAGRYEQYF
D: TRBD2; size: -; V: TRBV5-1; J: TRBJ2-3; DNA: TGCGCCAGCAGCACAGGACTAGCGGGGGCAGATACGCAGTATTTT; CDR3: CASSTGLAGADTQYF
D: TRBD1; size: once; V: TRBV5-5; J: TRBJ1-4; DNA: TGTGCCAGCAGCTCTGGACAGGGTAGTCCAACTAATGAAAAACTGTTTTTT; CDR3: CASSSGQGSPTNEKLFF
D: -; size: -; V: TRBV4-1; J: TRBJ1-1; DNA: TGCGCCAGCAGCCGATCGACGGGAATGAACACTGAAGCTTTCTTT; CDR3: CASSRSTGMNTEAFF
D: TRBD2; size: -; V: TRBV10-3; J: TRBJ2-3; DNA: TGTGCCATCGGGGAGCGGGGGGACTCCACAGATACGCAGTATTTT; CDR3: CAIGERGDSTDTQYF
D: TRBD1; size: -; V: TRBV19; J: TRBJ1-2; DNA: TGTGCCAGTAGCACCAACCGTAGGGGGACAGCAGCTAACTATGGCTACACCTTC; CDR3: CASSTNRRGTAANYGYTF
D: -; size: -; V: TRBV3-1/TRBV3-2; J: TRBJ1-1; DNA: TGTGCCAGCAGCCAAACAGGCGTGAACACTGAAGCTTTCTTT; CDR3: CASSQTGVNTEAFF
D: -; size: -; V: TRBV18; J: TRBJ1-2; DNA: TGTGCCAGCTCACAAAGACGGACAACTGACAACTATGGCTACACCTTC; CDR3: CASSQRRTTDNYGYTF
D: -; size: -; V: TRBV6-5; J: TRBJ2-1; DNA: TGTGCCAGCAGTACCTTGGAGTCGTCCTACAATGAGCAGTTCTTC; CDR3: CASSTLESSYNEQFF
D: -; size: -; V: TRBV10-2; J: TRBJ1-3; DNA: TGCGCCAGCAGAAGCGACCAGGGTTTAGGAAACACCATATATTTT; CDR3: CASRSDQGLGNTIYF
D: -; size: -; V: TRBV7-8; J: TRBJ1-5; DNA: TGTGCCAGCAGCTTAGCGCTTTGGGGAGGTCAGCCCCAGCATTTT; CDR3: CASSLALWGGQPQHF
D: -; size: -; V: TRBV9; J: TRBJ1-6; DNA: TGTGCCAGCAGCGCGGGGACTCCTAATTCACCCCTCCACTTT; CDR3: CASSAGTPNSPLHF